The T cell receptor beta chain described here comes from a study of control samples from healthy donors and cancer patients. Sequencing was performed with immunoSEQ multiplex PCR; in TCRdb, only in-frame clones are kept and a portion is missing. The sample lists hundreds of thousands of clones, over 70% seen once, with approximately 12% in the top ten. J lost 4 bases, V lost 10 bases, and 20 bases had no gene match. The CDR3 has 17 residues. Germline loops: CDR1 SNHLY, CDR2 FYNNEI. The source of this sequence is a woman aged 55-69 years with lung cancer. The chain uses TRBV2 and TRBJ1-2; 8 bases map to TRBD1. Sequenced input: PBMCs. CDR3 sequence (DNA): TGTGCCACCAAATCCGGACAGGGTCCCCTTTCAACCTATGGCTACACCTTC. Its translation: CATKSGQGPLSTYGYTF.